Below are 11 T cell receptor beta chains sequenced from a single sample in a study of beta chain features in type 1 diabetes. General study results and limits: There was a moderate but significant shortening of TCRB CDR3s in all four CD4+ subsets of Type 1 diabetes patients.

Expressed TCRB transcripts were sequenced, since all the RNA that had been isolated was reverse transcribed. Data came from immunoSEQ multiplex PCR; TCRdb stores just in-frame clones and leaves some out. The data show about 250,000 clones, about a tenth seen once. These receptors' antigens are unknown. Sequenced input: naive CD4+ T cells from blood. These receptors all come from a man aged 25-45 years with type 1 diabetes.

The chain carries TRBV2 and TRBJ2-1, with D unresolved. This CDR3 is 13 amino acids long. The germline V and J ends were trimmed by 5 bases and 5 bases, with 10 bases remaining between them. Looked up from germline, CDR1 is SNHLY and CDR2 is FYNNEI. CDR3 region: CASSLYIDNEQFF. In DNA, the CDR3 is TGTGCCAGCAGTCTGTATATTGACAATGAGCAGTTCTTC.

The DNA for the CDR3 is TGTGCCTGGAGTGTAAGGGGTGGCGGGGCCAACGTCCTGACTTTC. It translates to CAWSVRGGGANVLTF. The chain uses TRBV30 and TRBJ2-6; maybe TRBD1 (5 bases). This CDR3 is 15 amino acids long. V dropped 0 bases and J dropped 4 bases, with 10 bases sitting between them. Germline lookup yields CDR1 GTSNPN and CDR2 SVGIG (reference sequence).

In this sample, this clone turned up once. This chain connects TRBV4-2 to TRBJ2-5, with 10 bases lining up with TRBD2. CDR1 is LGHNA and CDR2 is YNFKEQ in the germline V gene. The V segment lost 0 bases and the J segment 5 bases; nucleotides outside the gene matches: 9. The CDR3 runs 17 residues. CDR3 loop: CASSQDPQRGGLETQYF. Written as DNA, the CDR3 is TGTGCCAGCAGCCAAGATCCCCAGCGGGGGGGCCTGGAGACCCAGTACTTC.

The chain links TRBV2 to TRBJ2-5, with D possibly being TRBD2 (5 bases). From germline, CDR1 is SNHLY and CDR2 FYNNEI. The CDR3 totals 13 residues. Deletions cut 9 bases from V and 4 bases from J, with 15 bases between. The CDR3, as DNA: TGTGCCAGTCTTCGGGGAAGAGGAGAGACCCAGTACTTC. This encodes CASLRGRGETQYF. The entire variable domain, with the rest obtained from reference TRBV2 and TRBJ2-5, is as follows: EPEVTQTPSHQVTQMGQEVILRCVPISNHLYFYWYRQILGQKVEFLVSFYNNEISEKSEIFDDQFSVERPDGSNFTLKIRSTKLEDSAMYFCASLRGRGETQYFGPGTRLLVL.

In this sample, this clone turned up a few times. CDR3 bases: TGTGCCAGTAGCCGGACACGGTTGAATTCACCCCTCCACTTT. Translating it yields CASSRTRLNSPLHF. The V gene is TRBV19, the J gene TRBJ1-6, with TRBD1 as a possible D gene (5 bases). CDR1 and CDR2 (germline): LNHDA, SQIVND (reference sequence). The CDR3 length is 14 residues. V lost 6 bases and J lost 7, with 13 bases in between.

This clone has only a few counts. The chain recombines TRBV7-2 with TRBJ1-2; D is perhaps TRBD1 (5 bases). Trimming left V 3 bases short and J 3 bases short, with 20 bases between. Germline CDR1 is SGHTA and CDR2 is FQGNSA. The CDR3 has 17 amino acids. For the CDR3, the DNA is TGTGCCAGCAGCTTTCGCGGGGGGAGGGAGGCTTACTATGGCTACACCTTC. Protein sequence: CASSFRGGREAYYGYTF. The variable domain in full, with the rest retrieved from reference TRBV7-2 and TRBJ1-2, is GAGVSQSPSNKVTEKGKDVELRCDPISGHTALYWYRQSLGQGLEFLIYFQGNSAPDKSGLPSDRFSAERTGGSVSTLTIQRTQQEDSAVYLCASSFRGGREAYYGYTFGSGTRLTVV.

This sequence joins TRBV29-1 and TRBJ1-2; no clear D gene. This CDR3 has 12 amino acids. The V and J ends lost 7 bases and 4 bases respectively, with 13 bases between them. The germline V gene encodes CDR1 SQVTM and CDR2 ANQGSEA. The CDR3 bases are TGCAGCGCCGAAGGGAGCCCCTATGGCTACACCTTC. Its protein product is CSAEGSPYGYTF.

This clone was seen a handful of times. The chain joins TRBV19 to TRBJ2-3, with D tentatively TRBD1 (6 bases). The CDR3 runs to 12 residues. Germline V gene data show CDR1 as LNHDA and CDR2 as SQIVND (reference sequence). The V end lost 6 bases, the J end lost 7 bases, and 11 bases lay between the germline ends. CDR3: CASRQGENTQYF. The DNA of the CDR3 is TGTGCCAGTAGACAGGGCGAGAATACGCAGTATTTT.

The CDR3, as DNA: TGTGCCAGCAGTGACTCACTATACAATGAGCAGTTCTTC. This gives the protein CASSDSLYNEQFF. This chain links TRBV6-4 with TRBJ2-1; D remains unclear. V was pared by 0 bases and J by 4 bases, with 4 bases between. The germline gives CDR1 MRHNA, CDR2 SNTAGT. The CDR3 consists of 13 residues.

The rearrangement joins TRBV29-1 to TRBJ1-2; D gene uncertain. Germline-derived CDR1 and CDR2 are SQVTM and ANQGSEA. V was pared by 5 bases and J by 0 bases, with 10 bases between. This CDR3 comprises 13 residues. The CDR3 reads CSVYGEANYGYTF. The CDR3 DNA reads as TGCAGCGTTTACGGAGAAGCTAACTATGGCTACACCTTC.

This clone was observed a handful of times. The chain employs TRBV18 and TRBJ2-1; D perhaps matches TRBD1 (7 bases). CDR1 is KGHSH and CDR2 is LQKENI in the germline V gene. The CDR3 spans 15 residues. V gave up 3 bases and J gave up 10 bases, with 19 bases separating them. The CDR3 DNA reads TGTGCCAGCTCACCCCCGGAGGGGGCCTTGGGAGAGCAGTTCTTC. Amino acid sequence: CASSPPEGALGEQFF.